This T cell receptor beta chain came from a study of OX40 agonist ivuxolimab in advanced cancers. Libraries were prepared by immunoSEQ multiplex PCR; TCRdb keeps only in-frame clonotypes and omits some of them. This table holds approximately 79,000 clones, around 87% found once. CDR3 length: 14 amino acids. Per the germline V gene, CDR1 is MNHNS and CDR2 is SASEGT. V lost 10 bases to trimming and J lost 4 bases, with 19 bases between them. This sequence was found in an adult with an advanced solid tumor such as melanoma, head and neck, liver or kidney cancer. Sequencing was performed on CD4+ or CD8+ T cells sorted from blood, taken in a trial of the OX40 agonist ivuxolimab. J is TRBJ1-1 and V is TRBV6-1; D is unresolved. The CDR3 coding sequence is TGTGCCATTACCGGTGCTTGGGTTAGCACTGAAGCTTTCTTT. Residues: CAITGAWVSTEAFF.